The present entry profiles one T cell receptor beta chain with its context. This entry belongs to a study of control samples from healthy donors and cancer patients. Germline V CDR1 and CDR2: SGHNT, YYREEE (reference sequence). This CDR3 spans 12 amino acids. V was trimmed by 0 bases and J by 3 bases, leaving 2 bases between them. Sequenced by immunoSEQ multiplex PCR; TCRdb stores in-frame clones only, minus some. The sample has 150,000 to 200,000 clones; 90% to 95% are singletons. This sequence joins TRBV5-4 and TRBJ2-3; D is unclear. This TCR was sampled from a man younger than 35 in good health. Specimen: blood. Here the CDR3 DNA reads TGTGCCAGCAGCTTGGCTACAGATACGCAGTATTTT. This encodes CASSLATDTQYF.